The 18 T cell receptor beta chains listed next were all sequenced from one sample in a study of CD8 T cells in ankylosing spondylitis. General observations from the study: Characteristic, it appeared, of ankylosing spondylitis blood was a TCR beta motif of eight highly homologous variants.

TCRdb redid the calling of the 5' RACE reads with MiXCR, one entry per CDR3 protein. The sample contains approximately 520,000 distinct CDR3 sequences, 5.3% of which appear only once. What these receptors recognize is not known. Specimen: blood, either unsorted or a sorted T cell fraction (not recorded which). Receptor source: a male donor with ankylosing spondylitis.

This rearrangement joins TRBV7-2 to TRBJ2-1; 8 positions agree with TRBD2. This CDR3 region has 16 residues. Germline CDR1 and CDR2: SGHTA and FQGNSA. V lost 4 bases and J lost 5; bases outside the gene matches: 10. The CDR3 loop is CASSYTSGAFNNEQFF. For the CDR3, the DNA is TGTGCCAGCAGCTATACTAGCGGAGCTTTTAACAATGAGCAGTTCTTC.

This clonotype was counted at least ten times. The chain combines TRBV5-1 with TRBJ1-2; 7 positions match TRBD1. J was trimmed by 7 bases and V by 4 bases; bases with no gene match: 4. CDR3 length equals 12 residues. In germline, CDR1 is SGHRS, CDR2 YFSETQ. The CDR3 nucleotides read TGCGCCAGCAGCCCGACAGGGACTGGCTACACCTTC. Its translation is CASSPTGTGYTF.

The chain has TRBV20-1 and TRBJ2-5, with a weak D call TRBD1 (6 bases). Between the trimmed V and J ends, which lost 6 bases and 7 bases, there was a span of 24 bases. The germline V gene encodes CDR1 DFQATT and CDR2 SNEGSKA (reference sequence). CDR3 length: 15 residues. The CDR3 here is CSAIYPGVASGTQYF. CDR3 nucleotide sequence: TGCAGTGCCATTTACCCAGGGGTAGCCAGTGGGACCCAGTACTTC.

The table lists this clonotype with many counts. The chain employs TRBV5-1 and TRBJ2-3, with TRBD1 matching 8 bases. With V trimmed by 0 bases and J by 0 bases, 3 bases remained unmatched. The germline gives CDR1 SGHRS, CDR2 YFSETQ. The CDR3 length is 16 residues. This CDR3 reads CASSLEGQGSTDTQYF. DNA for the CDR3: TGCGCCAGCAGCTTGGAAGGACAGGGAAGCACAGATACGCAGTATTTT.

This clonotype was counted many times. The chain employs TRBV29-1 and TRBJ2-7; weak D call: TRBD1 (5 bases). V dropped 3 bases and J dropped 6 bases, with 12 bases sitting between them. Germline V gene sequence: CDR1 SQVTM, CDR2 ANQGSEA. This CDR3 contains 12 residues. In DNA, the CDR3 is TGCAGCGTTGAGACAGATGGTCGCGAGCAGTACTTC. It specifies CSVETDGREQYF.

This clonotype was detected ten times or more. This rearrangement joins TRBV28 to TRBJ2-3; 13 bases are shared with TRBD2. The CDR3 length is 14 residues. J lost 6 bases, V lost 8 bases, and 5 bases had no gene match. CDR1 and CDR2 from the germline V gene are MDHEN and SYDVKM. The CDR3 sequence: CASRLAGGQDTQYF. CDR3 nucleotide sequence: TGTGCCAGCCGACTAGCGGGGGGCCAGGATACGCAGTATTTT. Full variable domain (remainder filled in from reference TRBV28 and TRBJ2-3): DVKVTQSSRYLVKRTGEKVFLECVQDMDHENMFWYRQDPGLGLRLIYFSYDVKMKEKGDIPEGYSVSREKKERFSLILESASTNQTSMYLCASRLAGGQDTQYFGPGTRLTVL.

There are many counts of this clonotype. This chain uses TRBV7-9 with TRBJ2-1; TRBD2 agrees at 8 bases. With V trimmed by 5 bases and J by 0 bases, 9 bases remained unmatched. The CDR3 runs to 17 residues. From germline, CDR1 is SEHNR and CDR2 FQNEAQ (reference sequence). The CDR3 bases are TGTGCCAGCAGCCCTAAAATAGCGGGGCTCTCCTACAATGAGCAGTTCTTC. Its translation: CASSPKIAGLSYNEQFF.

This clonotype was observed at least ten times. V and J are TRBV7-9 and TRBJ2-1; possible D gene TRBD2, 5 bases. CDR3 length equals 14 residues. V lost 8 bases, J lost 5 bases, and 16 bases lay in between. Germline V gene sequence: CDR1 SEHNR, CDR2 FQNEAQ (reference sequence). The CDR3 DNA follows: TGTGCCAGCGGACTGGAAACTCGGCACAATGAGCAGTTCTTC. Translation gives CASGLETRHNEQFF.

The chain is built from TRBV5-1 and TRBJ2-1; TRBD2 agrees at 7 bases. Germline lookup yields CDR1 SGHRS and CDR2 YFSETQ. The CDR3 spans 16 residues. The ends lost 0 bases at V and 0 bases at J; junction bases unmatched: 3. The CDR3 DNA is TGCGCCAGCAGCTTGGGGGAGGGGTTCTCCTACAATGAGCAGTTCTTC. Protein: CASSLGEGFSYNEQFF.

At least ten counts were recorded for this clonotype. For the CDR3, the DNA is TGTGCCAGCAGCCGACCGGGACAGGGCAACACTGAAGCTTTCTTT. This translates into CASSRPGQGNTEAFF. This rearrangement joins TRBV6-1 to TRBJ1-1; 9 bases are a match to TRBD1. The length of the CDR3 is 15 residues. V was clipped by 6 bases and J by 2 bases; unmatched bases: 7. Germline values: CDR1 MNHNS, CDR2 SASEGT.

This clonotype was counted ten times or more. J is TRBJ1-3 and V is TRBV6-5; 8 bases agree with TRBD1. This CDR3 spans 18 amino acids. Germline-derived CDR1 and CDR2 are MNHEY and SVGAGI. V trimming: 0 bases; J trimming: 0 bases; junction bases outside the gene matches: 7. DNA of the CDR3: TGTGCCAGCAGTTACTCCTGGACAGGGACTGACTCTGGAAACACCATATATTTT. Its protein is CASSYSWTGTDSGNTIYF.

This clonotype was counted ten times or more. The chain recombines TRBV6-2 or TRBV6-3 with TRBJ2-7; tentatively, D is TRBD2 (6 bases). From germline, CDR1 is MNHEY and CDR2 SVGEGT. The length of the CDR3 is 16 residues. The V end lost 2 bases, the J end lost 3 bases, and 17 bases lay between the germline ends. The DNA of the CDR3 is TGTGCCAGCAGTTACGCGGGACTGCCATCCCGCTACGAGCAGTACTTC. It specifies CASSYAGLPSRYEQYF.

This clonotype has more than one count but fewer than ten. One junction end does not reproduce the germline sequence, and a read error may be involved. This chain connects TRBV5-1 to TRBJ2-7, with D unresolved. This CDR3 is built from 8 residues. Germline lookup yields CDR1 SGHRS and CDR2 YFSETQ. This CDR3 is CASSLRHF. The CDR3 region has the DNA TGCGCCAGCAGCTTAAGGCACTTC.

In its sample, this clonotype was seen many times. This chain links TRBV29-1 with TRBJ2-7; TRBD1 matches 11 bases. The CDR3 contains 12 residues. Trimming took 7 bases from V and 4 from J; bases not matched to a gene: 3. Germline values: CDR1 SQVTM, CDR2 ANQGSEA. CDR3: CSAGTGGYEQYF. The CDR3 DNA reads as TGCAGCGCTGGGACAGGGGGTTACGAGCAGTACTTC.

Ten or more counts support this clonotype. The chain links TRBV28 to TRBJ1-5; 9 nucleotides line up with TRBD1. The CDR3 contains 16 residues. CDR1 and CDR2 (germline): MDHEN, SYDVKM. The J segment lost 3 bases and the V segment lost 5 bases, leaving 8 bases of the junction unmatched. The CDR3 sequence: CASSRQGGRNNQPQHF. The CDR3 DNA follows: TGTGCCAGCAGTCGACAGGGGGGGAGGAACAATCAGCCCCAGCATTTT.

This clonotype appeared a few times. V and J are TRBV29-1 and TRBJ2-3; TRBD1 aligns across 9 bases. The CDR3 loop spans 14 amino acids. Germline V CDR1 and CDR2: SQVTM, ANQGSEA. V lost 6 bases to trimming and J lost 1 base; unmatched junction nucleotides: 5. This chain's CDR3 is CSVRTGARTDTQYF. The CDR3 DNA is TGCAGCGTCCGGACAGGGGCCCGCACAGATACGCAGTATTTT.

This clonotype was observed a few times. A single base separates this from a much larger clone, so it may be a read error. The chain links TRBV5-1 to TRBJ2-2; tentative D call: TRBD1 (5 bases). This CDR3 comprises 16 residues. CDR1 is SGHRS, CDR2 YFSETQ, per germline. Between the trimmed V and J ends, which lost 4 bases and 7 bases, there was a span of 20 bases. CDR3: CASSTMVNPRGGELFF. The CDR3 coding sequence is TGCGCCAGCAGCACGATGGTAAACCCAAGGGGCGGGGAGCTGTTTTTT. Full variable domain (missing parts from reference TRBV5-1 and TRBJ2-2): KAGVTQTPRYLIKTRGQQVTLSCSPISGHRSVSWYQQTPGQGLQFLFEYFSETQRNKGNFPGRFSGRQFSNSRSEMNVSTLELGDSALYLCASSTMVNPRGGELFFGEGSRLTVL.

In this sample, this clonotype turned up many times. The rearrangement joins TRBV29-1 to TRBJ1-1, with TRBD1 matching over 7 bases. The CDR3 has 13 residues. CDR1 is SQVTM, CDR2 ANQGSEA, per germline. The V gene end was trimmed by 6 bases and the J gene end by 3 bases; junction bases not matched to a gene: 7. The CDR3 sequence: CSVIRGSDTEAFF. For the CDR3, the DNA is TGCAGCGTCATCAGGGGGTCGGACACTGAAGCTTTCTTT.